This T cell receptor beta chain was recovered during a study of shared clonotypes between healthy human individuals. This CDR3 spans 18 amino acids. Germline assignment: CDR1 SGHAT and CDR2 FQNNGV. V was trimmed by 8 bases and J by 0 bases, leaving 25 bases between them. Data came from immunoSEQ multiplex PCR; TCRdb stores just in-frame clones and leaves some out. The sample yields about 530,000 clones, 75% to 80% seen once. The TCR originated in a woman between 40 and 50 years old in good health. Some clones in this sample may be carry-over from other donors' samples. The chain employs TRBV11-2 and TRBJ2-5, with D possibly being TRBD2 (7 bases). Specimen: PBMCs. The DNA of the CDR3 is TGTGCCAGCTGGGGGCTGGGTGAGACTAGCTGGTACCAAGAGACCCAGTACTTC. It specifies CASWGLGETSWYQETQYF.